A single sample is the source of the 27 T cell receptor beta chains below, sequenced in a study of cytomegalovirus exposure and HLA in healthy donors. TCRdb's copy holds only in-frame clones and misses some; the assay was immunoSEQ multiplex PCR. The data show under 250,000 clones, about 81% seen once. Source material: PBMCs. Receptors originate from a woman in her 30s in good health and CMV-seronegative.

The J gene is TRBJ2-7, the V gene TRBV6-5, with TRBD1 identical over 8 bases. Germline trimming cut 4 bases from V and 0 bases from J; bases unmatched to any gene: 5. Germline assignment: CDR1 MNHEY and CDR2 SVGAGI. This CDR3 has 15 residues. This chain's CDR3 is CASSSGTGRSYEQYF. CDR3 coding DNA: TGTGCCAGCAGTTCCGGGACAGGCCGCTCCTACGAGCAGTACTTC.

CDR3 coding DNA: TGTGCCAGCAGGGACAGGGGGCCAGAGACCCAGTACTTC. Translation: CASRDRGPETQYF. The chain recombines TRBV6-6 with TRBJ2-5, with 11 bases lining up with TRBD1. Germline loops: CDR1 MNHNY, CDR2 SVGAGI (reference sequence). The CDR3 is 13 amino acids. V shed 6 bases, J shed 4 bases, and the junction held 1 base outside the gene matches.

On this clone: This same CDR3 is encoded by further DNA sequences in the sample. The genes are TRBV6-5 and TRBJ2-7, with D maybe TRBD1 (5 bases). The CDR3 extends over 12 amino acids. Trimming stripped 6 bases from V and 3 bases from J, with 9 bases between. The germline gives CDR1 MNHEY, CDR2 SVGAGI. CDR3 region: CASRTDSYEQYF. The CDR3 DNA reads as TGTGCCAGCAGGACCGACAGCTACGAGCAGTACTTC.

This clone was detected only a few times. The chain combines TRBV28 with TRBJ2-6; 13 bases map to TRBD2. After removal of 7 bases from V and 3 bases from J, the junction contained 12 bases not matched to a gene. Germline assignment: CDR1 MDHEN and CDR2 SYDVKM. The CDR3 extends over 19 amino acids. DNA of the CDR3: TGTGCCAGCAACCCCTGGGGACTAGCGGGGAAGGATGGGGCCAACGTCCTGACTTTC. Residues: CASNPWGLAGKDGANVLTF.

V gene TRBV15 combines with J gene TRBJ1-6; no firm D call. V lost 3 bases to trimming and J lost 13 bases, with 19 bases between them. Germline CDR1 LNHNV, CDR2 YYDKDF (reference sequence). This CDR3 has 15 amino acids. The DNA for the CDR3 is TGTGCCACCAGCAGGAAAGGCGGGAGCCCTAAGCCCCTCCACTTT. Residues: CATSRKGGSPKPLHF.

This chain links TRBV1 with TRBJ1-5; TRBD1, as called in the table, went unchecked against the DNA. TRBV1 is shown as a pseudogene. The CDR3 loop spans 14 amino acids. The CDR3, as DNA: TGCACCAGCACCTCGGACAGGGAACATCAGCCCCAGCATTTT. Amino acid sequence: CTSTSDREHQPQHF.

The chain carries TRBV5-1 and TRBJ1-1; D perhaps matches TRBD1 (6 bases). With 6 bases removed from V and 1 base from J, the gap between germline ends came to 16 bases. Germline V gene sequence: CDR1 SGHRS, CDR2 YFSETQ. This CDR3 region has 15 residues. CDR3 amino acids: CASKGDGTPNTEAFF. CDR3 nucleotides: TGCGCCAGCAAGGGGGACGGGACCCCGAACACTGAAGCTTTCTTT.

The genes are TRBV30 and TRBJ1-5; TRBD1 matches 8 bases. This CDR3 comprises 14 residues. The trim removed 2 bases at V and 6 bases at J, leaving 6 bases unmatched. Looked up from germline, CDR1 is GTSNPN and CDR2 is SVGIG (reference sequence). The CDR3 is CAWSWTGMGQPQHF. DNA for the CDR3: TGTGCCTGGAGTTGGACAGGGATGGGTCAGCCCCAGCATTTT.

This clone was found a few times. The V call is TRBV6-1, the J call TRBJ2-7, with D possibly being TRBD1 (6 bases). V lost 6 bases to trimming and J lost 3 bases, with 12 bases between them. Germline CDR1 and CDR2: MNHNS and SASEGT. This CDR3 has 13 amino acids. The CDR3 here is CASSDIQGYEQYF. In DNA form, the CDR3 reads TGTGCCAGCAGCGATATACAGGGCTACGAGCAGTACTTC.

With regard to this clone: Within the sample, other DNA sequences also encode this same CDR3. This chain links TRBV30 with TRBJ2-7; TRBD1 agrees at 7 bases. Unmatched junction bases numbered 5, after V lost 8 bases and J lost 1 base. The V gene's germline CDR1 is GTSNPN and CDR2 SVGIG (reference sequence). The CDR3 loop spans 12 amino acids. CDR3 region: CATDRLSYEQYF. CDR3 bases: TGTGCCACGGACAGGCTATCCTACGAGCAGTACTTC. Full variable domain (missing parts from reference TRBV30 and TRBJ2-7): SQTIHQWPATLVQPVGSPLSLECTVEGTSNPNLYWYRQAAGRGLQLLFYSVGIGQISSEVPQNLSASRPQDRQFILSSKKLLLSDSGFYLCATDRLSYEQYFGPGTRLTVT.

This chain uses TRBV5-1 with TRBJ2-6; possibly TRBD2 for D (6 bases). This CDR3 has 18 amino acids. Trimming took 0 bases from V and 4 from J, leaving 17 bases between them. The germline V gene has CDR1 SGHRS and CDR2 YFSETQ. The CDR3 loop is CASSLVGRIALGANVLTF. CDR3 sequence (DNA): TGCGCCAGCAGCTTGGTGGGGAGGATCGCTCTGGGGGCCAACGTCCTGACTTTC.

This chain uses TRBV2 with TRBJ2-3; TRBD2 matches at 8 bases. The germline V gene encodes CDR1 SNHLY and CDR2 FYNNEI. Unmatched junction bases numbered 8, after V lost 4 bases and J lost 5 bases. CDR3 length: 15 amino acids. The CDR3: CASSVPGGAGDTQYF. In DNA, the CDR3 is TGTGCCAGCAGTGTCCCCGGGGGGGCGGGAGATACGCAGTATTTT.

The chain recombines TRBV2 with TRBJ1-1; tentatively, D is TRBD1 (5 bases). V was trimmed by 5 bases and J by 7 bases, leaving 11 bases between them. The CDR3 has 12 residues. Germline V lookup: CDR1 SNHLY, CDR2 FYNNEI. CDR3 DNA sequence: TGTGCCAGCAGTCCTCCAGGGAATGAAGCTTTCTTT. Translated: CASSPPGNEAFF.

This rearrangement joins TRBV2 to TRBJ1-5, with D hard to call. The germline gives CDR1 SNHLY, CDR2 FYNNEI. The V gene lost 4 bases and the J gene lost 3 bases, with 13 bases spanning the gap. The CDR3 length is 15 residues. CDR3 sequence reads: CASSGYRAVNQPQHF. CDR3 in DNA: TGTGCCAGCAGTGGGTACAGAGCAGTCAATCAGCCCCAGCATTTT.

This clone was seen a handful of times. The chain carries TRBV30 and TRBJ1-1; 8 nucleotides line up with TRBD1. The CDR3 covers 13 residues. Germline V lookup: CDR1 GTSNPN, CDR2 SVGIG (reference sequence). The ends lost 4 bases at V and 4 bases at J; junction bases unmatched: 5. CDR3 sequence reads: CAWIQGVVTEAFF. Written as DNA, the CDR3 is TGTGCCTGGATACAGGGGGTGGTCACTGAAGCTTTCTTT.

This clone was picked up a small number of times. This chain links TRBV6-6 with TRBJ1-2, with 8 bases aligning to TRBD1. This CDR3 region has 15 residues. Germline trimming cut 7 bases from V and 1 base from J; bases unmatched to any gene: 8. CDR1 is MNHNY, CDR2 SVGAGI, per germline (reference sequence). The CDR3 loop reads CASTPYGQGNYGYTF. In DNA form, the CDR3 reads TGTGCCAGCACCCCGTACGGACAGGGTAACTATGGCTACACCTTC.

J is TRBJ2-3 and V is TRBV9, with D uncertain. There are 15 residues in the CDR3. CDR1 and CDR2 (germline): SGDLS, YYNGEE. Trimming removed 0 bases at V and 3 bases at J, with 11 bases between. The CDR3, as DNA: TGTGCCAGCAGCGTAGTAGCCGTCGGGACAGATACGCAGTATTTT. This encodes CASSVVAVGTDTQYF.

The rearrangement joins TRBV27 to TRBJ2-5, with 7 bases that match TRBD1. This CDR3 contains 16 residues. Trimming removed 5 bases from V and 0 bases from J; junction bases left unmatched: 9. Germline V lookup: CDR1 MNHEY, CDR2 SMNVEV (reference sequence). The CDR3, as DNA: TGTGCCAGCAGTGCAGCCGGGACAGAGTACCAAGAGACCCAGTACTTC. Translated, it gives CASSAAGTEYQETQYF.

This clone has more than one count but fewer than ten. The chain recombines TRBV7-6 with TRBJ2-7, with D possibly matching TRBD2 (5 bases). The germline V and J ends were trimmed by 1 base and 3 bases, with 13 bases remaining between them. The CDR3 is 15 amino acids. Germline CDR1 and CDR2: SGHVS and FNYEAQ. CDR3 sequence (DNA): TGTGCCAGCAGCTTAGTTGGGGAGAAAAGCTACGAGCAGTACTTC. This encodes CASSLVGEKSYEQYF.

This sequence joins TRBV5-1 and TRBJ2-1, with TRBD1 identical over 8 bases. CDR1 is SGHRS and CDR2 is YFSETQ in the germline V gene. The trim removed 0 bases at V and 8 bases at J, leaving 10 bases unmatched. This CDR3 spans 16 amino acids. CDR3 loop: CASSLDGRGRGDEQFF. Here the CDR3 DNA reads TGCGCCAGCAGCTTGGATGGCAGGGGGCGCGGGGATGAGCAGTTCTTC.

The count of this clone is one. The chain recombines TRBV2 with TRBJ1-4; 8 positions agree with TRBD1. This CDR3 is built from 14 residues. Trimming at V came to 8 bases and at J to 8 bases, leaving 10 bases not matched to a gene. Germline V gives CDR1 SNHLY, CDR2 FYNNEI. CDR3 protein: CASGIQGVGEKLFF. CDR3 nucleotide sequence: TGTGCCAGCGGGATACAGGGGGTAGGAGAAAAACTGTTTTTT.

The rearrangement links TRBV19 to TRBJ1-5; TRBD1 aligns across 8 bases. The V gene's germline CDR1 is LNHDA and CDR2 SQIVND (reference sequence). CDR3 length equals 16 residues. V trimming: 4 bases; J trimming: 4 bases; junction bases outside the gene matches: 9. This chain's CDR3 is CASSNTGGGLNQPQHF. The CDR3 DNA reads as TGTGCCAGTAGTAACACAGGGGGGGGGTTAAATCAGCCCCAGCATTTT.

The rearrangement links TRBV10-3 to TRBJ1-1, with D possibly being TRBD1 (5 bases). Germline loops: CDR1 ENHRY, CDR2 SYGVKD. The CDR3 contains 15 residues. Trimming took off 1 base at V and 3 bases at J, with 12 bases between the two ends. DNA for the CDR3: TGTGCCATCAGTGAGTTTAACGGGGGTCACACTGAAGCTTTCTTT. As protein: CAISEFNGGHTEAFF.

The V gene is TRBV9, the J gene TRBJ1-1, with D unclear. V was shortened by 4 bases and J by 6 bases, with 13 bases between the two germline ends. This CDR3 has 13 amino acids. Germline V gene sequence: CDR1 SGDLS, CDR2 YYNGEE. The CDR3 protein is CASSPPGVPEAFF. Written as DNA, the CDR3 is TGTGCCAGCAGCCCGCCCGGGGTGCCTGAAGCTTTCTTT.

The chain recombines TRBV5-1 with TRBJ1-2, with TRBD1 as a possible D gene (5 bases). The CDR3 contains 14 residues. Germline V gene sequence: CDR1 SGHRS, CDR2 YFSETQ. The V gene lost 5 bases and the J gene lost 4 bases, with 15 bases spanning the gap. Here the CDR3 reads CASSEFGGSYGYTF. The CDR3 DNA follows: TGCGCCAGCAGTGAATTCGGGGGATCCTATGGCTACACCTTC.

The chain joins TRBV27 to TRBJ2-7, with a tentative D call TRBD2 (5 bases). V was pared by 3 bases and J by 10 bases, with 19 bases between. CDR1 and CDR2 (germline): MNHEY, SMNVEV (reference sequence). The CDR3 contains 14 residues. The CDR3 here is CASSLRRPSGEQYF. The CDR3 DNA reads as TGTGCCAGCAGTTTGCGCAGACCGTCCGGGGAACAGTACTTC.

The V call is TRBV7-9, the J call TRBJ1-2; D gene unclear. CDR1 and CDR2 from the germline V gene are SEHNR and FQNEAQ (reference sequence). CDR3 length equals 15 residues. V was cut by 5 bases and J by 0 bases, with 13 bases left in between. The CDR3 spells CASSPQALANYGYTF. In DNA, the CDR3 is TGTGCCAGCAGCCCTCAGGCGTTAGCTAACTATGGCTACACCTTC.